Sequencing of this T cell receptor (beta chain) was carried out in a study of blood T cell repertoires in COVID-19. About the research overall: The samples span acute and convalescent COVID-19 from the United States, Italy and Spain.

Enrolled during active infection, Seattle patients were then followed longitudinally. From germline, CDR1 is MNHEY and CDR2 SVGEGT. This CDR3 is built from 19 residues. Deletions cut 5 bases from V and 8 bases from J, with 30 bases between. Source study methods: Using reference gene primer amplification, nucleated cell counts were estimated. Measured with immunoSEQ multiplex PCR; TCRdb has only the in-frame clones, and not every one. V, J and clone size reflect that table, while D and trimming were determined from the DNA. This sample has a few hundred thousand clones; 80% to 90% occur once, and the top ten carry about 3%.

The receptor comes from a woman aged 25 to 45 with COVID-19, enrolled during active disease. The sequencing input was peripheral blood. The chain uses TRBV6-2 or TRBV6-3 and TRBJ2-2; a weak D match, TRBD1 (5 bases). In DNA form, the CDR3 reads TGTGCCAGCAGTGAGGACACGATGGCCAGCCGGTTTGGTGCGGGGGAGCTGTTTTTT. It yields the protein CASSEDTMASRFGAGELFF.